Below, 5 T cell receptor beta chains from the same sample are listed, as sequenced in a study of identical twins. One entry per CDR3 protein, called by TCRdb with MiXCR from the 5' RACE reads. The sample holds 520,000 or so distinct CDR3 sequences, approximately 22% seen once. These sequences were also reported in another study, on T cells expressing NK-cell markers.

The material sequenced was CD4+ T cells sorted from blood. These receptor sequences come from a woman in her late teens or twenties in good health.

The CDR3, as DNA: TGCGCCAGCAGCTTAACCCCTAGCGGGGCCCCGCCCGGTAGCACAGATACGCAGTATTTT. Its translation: CASSLTPSGAPPGSTDTQYF. This chain links TRBV5-1 with TRBJ2-3; 9 bases are a match to TRBD2. CDR1 and CDR2 (germline): SGHRS, YFSETQ. The V and J ends lost 2 bases and 0 bases, in that order; junction bases with no gene match: 16. The CDR3 loop spans 20 amino acids.

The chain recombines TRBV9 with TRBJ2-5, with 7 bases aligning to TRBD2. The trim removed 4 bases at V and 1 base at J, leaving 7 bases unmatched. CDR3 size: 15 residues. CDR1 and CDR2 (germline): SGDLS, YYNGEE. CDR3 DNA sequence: TGTGCCAGCAGCCCACAAGGGACTACCCAAGAGACCCAGTACTTC. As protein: CASSPQGTTQETQYF.

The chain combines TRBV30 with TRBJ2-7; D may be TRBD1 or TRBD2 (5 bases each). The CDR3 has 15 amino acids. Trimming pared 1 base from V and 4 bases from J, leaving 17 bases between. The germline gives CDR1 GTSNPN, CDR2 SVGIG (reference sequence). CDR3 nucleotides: TGTGCCTGGAGTGGGGACGTAGGTCGGCTGTACGAGCAGTACTTC. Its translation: CAWSGDVGRLYEQYF.

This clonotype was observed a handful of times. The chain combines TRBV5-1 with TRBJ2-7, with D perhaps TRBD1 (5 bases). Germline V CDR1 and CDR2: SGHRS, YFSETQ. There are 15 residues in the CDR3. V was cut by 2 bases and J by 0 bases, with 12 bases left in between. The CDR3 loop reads CASSFLLDTSYEQYF. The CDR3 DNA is TGCGCCAGCAGCTTCTTATTGGACACCTCCTACGAGCAGTACTTC.

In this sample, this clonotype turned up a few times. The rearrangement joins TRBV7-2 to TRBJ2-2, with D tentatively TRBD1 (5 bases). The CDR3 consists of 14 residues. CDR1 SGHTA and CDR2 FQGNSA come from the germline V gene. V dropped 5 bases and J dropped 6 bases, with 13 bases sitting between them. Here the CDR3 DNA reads TGTGCCAGCAGCGTCCAGGGTAGAGCCGGGGAGCTGTTTTTT. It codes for CASSVQGRAGELFF.